This T cell receptor (beta chain) was sequenced in a study of T cell responses to AZD1222 COVID-19 vaccine. Study-level findings and limits: Reports indicate that nearly half of spike-specific TCRs are directed at unmutated variant regions. Baseline serostatus was positive in only a handful of AZD1222 recipients.

About this clone itself: What it recognizes is unknown.

Repertoires were generated with immunoSEQ multiplex PCR, while TCRdb's copy carries only in-frame clones and drops some. The sample holds around 94,000 clones, 85% to 90% seen once. Germline V gene data show CDR1 as MNHEY and CDR2 as SMNVEV (reference sequence). Trimming took 3 bases from V and 10 from J, leaving 19 bases between them. The CDR3 has 16 amino acids. The source was peripheral blood, collected on day 0 of AZD1222 vaccination. This receptor was identified in an adult in good health. The chain employs TRBV27 and TRBJ1-6, with D perhaps matching TRBD1 (5 bases). The CDR3 coding sequence is TGTGCCAGCAGTTTTGGAGGGGTCGGGGCCTCCTCACCCCTCCACTTT. This encodes CASSFGGVGASSPLHF.